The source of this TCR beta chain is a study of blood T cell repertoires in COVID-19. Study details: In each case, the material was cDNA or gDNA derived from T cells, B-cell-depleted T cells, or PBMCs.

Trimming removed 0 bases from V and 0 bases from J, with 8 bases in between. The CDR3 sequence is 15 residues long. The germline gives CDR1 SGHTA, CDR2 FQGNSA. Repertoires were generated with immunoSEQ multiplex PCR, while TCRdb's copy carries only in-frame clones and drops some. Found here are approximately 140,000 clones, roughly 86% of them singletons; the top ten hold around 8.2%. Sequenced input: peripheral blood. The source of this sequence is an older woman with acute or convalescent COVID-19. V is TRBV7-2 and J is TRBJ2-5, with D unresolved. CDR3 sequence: CASSLAARYQETQYF. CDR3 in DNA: TGTGCCAGCAGCTTAGCCGCGCGGTACCAAGAGACCCAGTACTTC.